This T cell receptor (beta chain) was identified during a study of cytomegalovirus exposure and HLA in healthy donors. Study-level points and caveats: A later analysis reported that several of the most significant clusters appeared to be linked to common viral pathogens, among them Epstein-Barr virus.

Turning to this clone: Its antigen is undetermined.

The germline gives CDR1 SQVTM, CDR2 ANQGSEA. This CDR3 region has 14 residues. The trim removed 4 bases at V and 5 bases at J, leaving 7 bases unmatched. This PCR relied on a set of 60 Vbeta primers and 13 Jbeta primers. Profiled with immunoSEQ multiplex PCR; TCRdb holds only in-frame clones, not every one. The sample includes 65,000 to 80,000 clones. Each of the donors was a healthy bone marrow donor. This chain links TRBV29-1 with TRBJ2-1, with 8 bases lining up with TRBD2. What was sequenced was PBMCs. This sequence originates from a female donor in good health and CMV-seropositive. CDR3 DNA: TGCAGCGTTGCCGGGACTAGAGGGCACAATGAGCAGTTCTTC. It encodes CSVAGTRGHNEQFF.